One sample yielded the 25 T cell receptor beta chains listed below, sequenced in a study of T-cell memory formation after mild COVID-19 (dated by TCRdb to 2020 to 2022). The method behind the library was 5' RACE. Reads for this sample came from an Illumina NovaSeq 6000. TCRdb took the public reads, trimmed them with fastp at Q25, ran MiXCR for clone calling and kept in-frame beta chains. Rows are unified per CDR3 protein, each entry keeping the most common DNA and genes. The sample table records roughly 600,000 distinct CDR3 sequences; roughly 18% of these occur just once. Jointly, the top ten make up approximately 12% of the sample. Source material: PBMCs or a T cell subset sorted from them (not recorded which). These receptors all stem from an adult woman who had mild COVID-19 (a few samples of this study predate the infection). The sample titles of this study are shuffled in the database, so cell type and time point are left out; the donor was told from shared clones.

The V call is TRBV30, the J call TRBJ2-2, with D tentatively TRBD2 (6 bases). This CDR3 is built from 12 residues. V lost 3 bases to trimming and J lost 8 bases, with 10 bases between them. Germline CDR1 reads GTSNPN; CDR2 reads SVGIG (reference sequence). The CDR3 DNA follows: TGTGCCTGGAGGAACGGGGGTGGGGAGCTGTTTTTT. The encoded protein is CAWRNGGGELFF. The variable domain in full, completed from reference TRBV30 and TRBJ2-2, reads SQTIHQWPATLVQPVGSPLSLECTVEGTSNPNLYWYRQAAGRGLQLLFYSVGIGQISSEVPQNLSASRPQDRQFILSSKKLLLSDSGFYLCAWRNGGGELFFGEGSRLTVL.

This clonotype has a count of ten or more. This chain connects TRBV5-1 to TRBJ2-3; 7 bases match TRBD1. The junction had 17 bases not matched to a gene; V was cut back by 3 bases and J by 4 bases. CDR3 length equals 18 residues. Germline V gene sequence: CDR1 SGHRS, CDR2 YFSETQ. The CDR3 loop is CASSSSNRGLSNADTQYF. CDR3 DNA sequence: TGCGCCAGCAGCTCATCGAACAGGGGTCTAAGTAATGCAGATACGCAGTATTTT. Full variable domain (outside the CDR3, taken from reference TRBV5-1 and TRBJ2-3): KAGVTQTPRYLIKTRGQQVTLSCSPISGHRSVSWYQQTPGQGLQFLFEYFSETQRNKGNFPGRFSGRQFSNSRSEMNVSTLELGDSALYLCASSSSNRGLSNADTQYFGPGTRLTVL.

The rearrangement joins TRBV9 to TRBJ2-7; 14 positions match TRBD2. This CDR3 region has 14 residues. Germline V lookup: CDR1 SGDLS, CDR2 YYNGEE. Trimming cost V 3 bases and J 6 bases; bases outside gene matches: 2. The CDR3 nucleotides are TGTGCCAGCAGCGGCGGGACTAGCGGGGGCGAGCAGTACTTC. Amino acids: CASSGGTSGGEQYF.

This clonotype was recorded many times. This sequence joins TRBV20-1 and TRBJ2-4; D is perhaps TRBD1 or TRBD2 (7 bases each). V shed 3 bases and J shed 2 bases, with 17 bases lying between them. The CDR3 totals 16 residues. Germline CDR1 is DFQATT and CDR2 is SNEGSKA (reference sequence). The CDR3 sequence: CSARPQGGATKNIQYF. CDR3 nucleotide sequence: TGCAGTGCTAGGCCCCAGGGGGGGGCGACCAAAAACATTCAGTACTTC.

The chain employs TRBV7-9 and TRBJ2-3; TRBD1 agrees at 10 bases. The V gene's germline CDR1 is SEHNR and CDR2 FQNEAQ (reference sequence). The CDR3 length is 18 residues. V shed 8 bases, J shed 0 bases, and the junction held 14 bases outside the gene matches. The CDR3 protein is CASDIRPGQGTSTDTQYF. Here the CDR3 DNA reads TGTGCCAGCGATATAAGACCGGGACAGGGGACTAGCACAGATACGCAGTATTTT. The variable domain in full, completed from reference TRBV7-9 and TRBJ2-3, reads DTGVSQNPRHKITKRGQNVTFRCDPISEHNRLYWYRQTLGQGPEFLTYFQNEAQLEKSRLLSDRFSAERPKGSFSTLEIQRTEQGDSAMYLCASDIRPGQGTSTDTQYFGPGTRLTVL.

This clonotype was counted between two and nine times. The chain recombines TRBV6-5 with TRBJ2-3; TRBD2 agrees at 9 bases. Trimming removed 2 bases from V and 5 bases from J; junction bases left unmatched: 5. Germline assignment: CDR1 MNHEY and CDR2 SVGAGI. There are 15 residues in the CDR3. The CDR3 is CASSYGTSRVDTQYF. Written as DNA, the CDR3 is TGTGCCAGCAGTTACGGGACTAGCAGGGTAGATACGCAGTATTTT.

This clonotype came up many times. This sequence joins TRBV7-9 and TRBJ2-1; D ambiguous. The CDR3 is made up of 14 amino acids. Germline CDR1 and CDR2: SEHNR and FQNEAQ (reference sequence). Trimming took off 1 base at V and 4 bases at J, with 8 bases between the two ends. The CDR3 spells CASSLVSGYNEQFF. The CDR3 region has the DNA TGTGCCAGCAGCTTAGTGTCCGGGTACAATGAGCAGTTCTTC.

The V and J genes are TRBV18 and TRBJ2-3; D perhaps matches TRBD1 (6 bases). V lost 3 bases to trimming and J lost 1 base, with 14 bases between them. The germline V gene encodes CDR1 KGHSH and CDR2 LQKENI. The CDR3 extends over 16 amino acids. The CDR3: CASSPAGTMGTDTQYF. The CDR3 nucleotides are TGTGCCAGCTCACCCGCCGGGACAATGGGCACAGATACGCAGTATTTT.

The gene calls are TRBV7-3 and TRBJ2-2; D is possibly TRBD1 (5 bases). Germline V gives CDR1 SGHTA, CDR2 FQGTGA. The CDR3 is 15 residues long. V was shortened by 2 bases and J by 6 bases, with 13 bases between the two germline ends. The CDR3 loop reads CASSLSTQGSGELFF. DNA for the CDR3: TGTGCCAGCAGCTTATCGACCCAGGGTTCCGGGGAGCTGTTTTTT.

This chain uses TRBV19 with TRBJ1-5; a weak D match, TRBD1 (6 bases). CDR3 length: 16 residues. Trimming pared 1 base from V and 6 bases from J, leaving 16 bases between. CDR1 and CDR2 (germline): LNHDA, SQIVND (reference sequence). This CDR3 is CASSIGGGGLGQPQHF. CDR3 bases: TGTGCCAGTAGTATAGGGGGCGGGGGGCTCGGTCAGCCCCAGCATTTT.

This clonotype was observed a few times. The V gene is TRBV29-1, the J gene TRBJ2-1; D not certain. This CDR3 has 10 residues. Germline CDR1 SQVTM, CDR2 ANQGSEA. The V and J ends lost 6 bases and 9 bases respectively, with 9 bases between them. The CDR3 nucleotides read TGCAGCGTGCGTCCAAGTGAGCAGTTCTTC. Amino acids: CSVRPSEQFF.

V is TRBV7-8 and J is TRBJ2-3; D unclear. The CDR3 extends over 14 amino acids. Germline V lookup: CDR1 SGHVS, CDR2 FQNEAQ. V was trimmed by 4 bases and J by 2 bases, leaving 10 bases between them. The CDR3 bases are TGTGCCAGCAGCTCTATCGCGGTCACAGATACGCAGTATTTT. The encoded protein is CASSSIAVTDTQYF. Complete variable domain (other parts from reference TRBV7-8 and TRBJ2-3): GAGVSQSPRYKVAKRGQDVALRCDPISGHVSLFWYQQALGQGPEFLTYFQNEAQLDKSGLPSDRFFAERPEGSVSTLKIQRTQQEDSAVYLCASSSIAVTDTQYFGPGTRLTVL.

This chain uses TRBV29-1 with TRBJ2-1, with 8 bases matching TRBD1. The CDR3 totals 14 residues. Germline loops: CDR1 SQVTM, CDR2 ANQGSEA. With V trimmed by 6 bases and J by 0 bases, 4 bases remained unmatched. CDR3 DNA: TGCAGCGTCTCCGGGACAGGCTCCTACAATGAGCAGTTCTTC. As protein: CSVSGTGSYNEQFF.

This clonotype was seen repeatedly, ten times or more. The chain combines TRBV4-2 with TRBJ2-3, with 7 nucleotides matching TRBD2. The CDR3 length is 13 residues. CDR1 is LGHNA, CDR2 YNFKEQ, per germline. V trimming: 4 bases; J trimming: 9 bases; junction bases outside the gene matches: 7. The CDR3 DNA follows: TGTGCCAGCAGCCTCGTAACTAGCGAGACGCAGTATTTT. Its protein product is CASSLVTSETQYF.

V usage is TRBV30 and J usage is TRBJ1-1; D gene ambiguous. Trimming took off 1 base at V and 7 bases at J, with 7 bases between the two ends. The CDR3 spans 11 residues. Per the germline V gene, CDR1 is GTSNPN and CDR2 is SVGIG (reference sequence). The CDR3 protein is CAWSAQFEAFF. The DNA for the CDR3 is TGTGCCTGGAGTGCACAGTTTGAAGCTTTCTTT.

Remarks on this clonotype: The junction does not match germline at one end; this may be a read error. V is TRBV9 and J is TRBJ2-2, with D possibly being TRBD1 or TRBD2 (7 bases each). CDR3 length: 15 residues. Germline CDR1 and CDR2: SGDLS and YYNGEE. The CDR3 protein is CASSVGVRGSGELIF. The CDR3 nucleotides read TGTGCCAGCAGCGTCGGGGTCAGGGGGAGCGGGGAGCTGATTTTT.

The chain employs TRBV20-1 and TRBJ2-7, with TRBD2 as a possible D gene (5 bases). V shed 5 bases and J shed 3 bases, with 14 bases lying between them. CDR3 length: 13 residues. CDR1 and CDR2 from the germline V gene are DFQATT and SNEGSKA (reference sequence). Here the CDR3 reads CSASNGLVYEQYF. The CDR3 coding sequence is TGCAGTGCTTCTAACGGACTGGTCTACGAGCAGTACTTC.

This chain joins TRBV3-1 and TRBJ1-5; D remains ambiguous. Trimming shortened V by 4 bases and J by 9 bases, and 13 bases separated the two germline ends. CDR1 and CDR2 from the germline V gene are LGHDT and YNNKEL (reference sequence). The CDR3 loop spans 13 amino acids. CDR3 region: CASSPTKLAPQHF. CDR3 coding DNA: TGTGCCAGCAGCCCGACAAAGTTGGCGCCCCAGCATTTT.

This sequence joins TRBV6-1 and TRBJ1-1; 9 bases are a match to TRBD1. The CDR3 sequence is 13 residues long. CDR1 is MNHNS and CDR2 is SASEGT in the germline V gene. The J segment lost 11 bases and the V segment lost 2 bases, leaving 6 bases of the junction unmatched. The CDR3 sequence: CASSEHRGLFAFF. CDR3 coding DNA: TGTGCCAGCAGTGAACACAGGGGGCTGTTCGCTTTCTTT.

The V and J genes are TRBV7-3 and TRBJ2-3; TRBD2 aligns across 8 bases. This CDR3 is 14 amino acids long. Trimming cost V 5 bases and J 0 bases; bases outside gene matches: 1. The germline V gene has CDR1 SGHTA and CDR2 FQGTGA. The CDR3 reads CASSREGSTDTQYF. The CDR3 nucleotides are TGTGCCAGCAGCCGGGAGGGCAGCACAGATACGCAGTATTTT.

This clonotype was detected only a few times. V usage is TRBV6-5 and J usage is TRBJ1-2; 9 positions match TRBD1. Trimming took 4 bases from V and 4 from J; bases not matched to a gene: 4. CDR3 length: 14 residues. The germline V gene encodes CDR1 MNHEY and CDR2 SVGAGI. The CDR3: CASSWDRASYGYTF. Written as DNA, the CDR3 is TGTGCCAGCAGTTGGGACAGGGCTAGCTATGGCTACACCTTC.

The genes are TRBV24-1 and TRBJ2-1; 9 bases match TRBD2. CDR1 KGHDR and CDR2 SFDVKD come from the germline V gene. The CDR3 runs to 15 residues. The V and J ends lost 3 bases and 5 bases, in that order; junction bases with no gene match: 4. The CDR3 reads CATSDRLAGNNEQFF. The CDR3 nucleotides are TGTGCCACCAGTGATAGGCTAGCGGGGAACAATGAGCAGTTCTTC.

This chain joins TRBV7-2 and TRBJ2-5; D is perhaps TRBD2 (6 bases). The CDR3 sequence is 15 residues long. The V and J ends lost 3 bases and 5 bases respectively, with 16 bases between them. Germline CDR1 SGHTA, CDR2 FQGNSA. This CDR3 reads CASSFSGLQTETQYF. The CDR3 nucleotides are TGTGCCAGCAGCTTTTCGGGACTTCAAACGGAGACCCAGTACTTC.

The chain recombines TRBV7-9 with TRBJ2-1, with 7 bases fitting TRBD2. Per the germline V gene, CDR1 is SEHNR and CDR2 is FQNEAQ (reference sequence). J lost 5 bases, V lost 5 bases, and 6 bases had no gene match. This CDR3 comprises 14 residues. The CDR3 region is CASSQAGMNNEQFF. As DNA, the CDR3 is TGTGCCAGCAGCCAAGCGGGGATGAACAATGAGCAGTTCTTC. The whole variable domain, remainder taken from reference TRBV7-9 and TRBJ2-1, is DTGVSQNPRHKITKRGQNVTFRCDPISEHNRLYWYRQTLGQGPEFLTYFQNEAQLEKSRLLSDRFSAERPKGSFSTLEIQRTEQGDSAMYLCASSQAGMNNEQFFGPGTRLTVL.

This clonotype has at least ten counts. The V and J genes are TRBV7-9 and TRBJ2-3; possibly TRBD2 for D (6 bases). Germline V lookup: CDR1 SEHNR, CDR2 FQNEAQ (reference sequence). The CDR3 has 14 amino acids. V dropped 5 bases and J dropped 0 bases, with 9 bases sitting between them. DNA for the CDR3: TGTGCCAGCAGCGGCGGGACTAGCACAGATACGCAGTATTTT. It encodes CASSGGTSTDTQYF.